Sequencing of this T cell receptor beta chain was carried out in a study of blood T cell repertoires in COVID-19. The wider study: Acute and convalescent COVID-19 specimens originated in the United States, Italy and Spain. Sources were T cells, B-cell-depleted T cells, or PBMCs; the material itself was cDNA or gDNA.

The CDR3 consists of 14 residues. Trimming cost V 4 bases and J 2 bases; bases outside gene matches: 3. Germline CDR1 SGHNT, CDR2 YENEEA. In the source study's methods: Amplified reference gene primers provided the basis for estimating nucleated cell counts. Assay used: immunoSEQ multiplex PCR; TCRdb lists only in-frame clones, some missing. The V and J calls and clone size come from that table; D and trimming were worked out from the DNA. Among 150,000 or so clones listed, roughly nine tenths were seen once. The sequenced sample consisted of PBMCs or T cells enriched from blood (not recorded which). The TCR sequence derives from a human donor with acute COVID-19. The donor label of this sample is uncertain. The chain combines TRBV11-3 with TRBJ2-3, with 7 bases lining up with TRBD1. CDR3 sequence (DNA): TGTGCCAGCAGCTCGGGACAGCCCACAGATACGCAGTATTTT. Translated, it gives CASSSGQPTDTQYF.